Listed below are T cell receptor beta chains from one sample, sequenced in a study of T cells in Graves' hyperthyroidism and ophthalmopathy. TCRdb itself ran the multiplex PCR reads through MiXCR, one entry per CDR3 protein. Of roughly 500,000 distinct CDR3 sequences listed, around 42% are singletons. The sequenced material came from peripheral blood or thyroid tissue (not recorded which). These receptors were collected from an adult woman with Graves' disease, either hyperthyroidism or ophthalmopathy (not recorded which). CDR3s leave out the opening cysteine and the closing phenylalanine or tryptophan. Clone size appears in some rows only: once, few, many, or a class for an expanded clone.

j_call clone_size v_call cdr3_aa
TRBJ1-1 many TRBV5-1 ASSLEDESEAF
TRBJ2-5 many TRBV20-1 SARDWSQETQY
TRBJ1-5 . TRBV24-1 ATSGTGARNQPQH
TRBJ2-2 . TRBV11-2 ASSQQSGELF
TRBJ2-7 many TRBV5-1 ASSLGPPGLAGVEQY
TRBJ1-4 . TRBV24-1 ATSDPGQDGEKLF
TRBJ2-6 many TRBV14 ASSLTGGPSGANVLT
TRBJ1-5 many TRBV11-2 ASSIAGTGNQPQH
TRBJ1-4 . TRBV7-6 ASSVIVGEKLF
TRBJ1-5 . TRBV15 AASRDRDSLNQPQH
TRBJ1-2 few TRBV5-8 ASSFITGMGGYT
TRBJ1-1 many TRBV7-9 ASSSWTGDPRGAF
TRBJ2-2 . TRBV24-1 ATSDAPLGNTGELF
TRBJ2-6 few TRBV2 ASGRISGANVLT
TRBJ1-3 many TRBV11-2 ASSSSTGGSGNTIY
TRBJ1-1 . TRBV7-9 ASSLVPGGAF
TRBJ2-5 many TRBV28 ASRTKETQY
TRBJ2-5 . TRBV20-1 SARARGDNLAQY
TRBJ1-5 many TRBV10-3 ATNTGGNQPQH
TRBJ2-5 . TRBV6-6 ASSPPPGETQY
TRBJ1-2 few TRBV12-3/TRBV12-4 ASSWPGQGAGGYT
TRBJ1-1 . TRBV6-6 ASSLEKYEAF
TRBJ2-7 many TRBV7-2 ASSLERGPPNEQY
TRBJ2-5 . TRBV3-1 ASSHRTSGRKTQY
TRBJ2-3 . TRBV7-3 ASSLMPGPPDTQY
TRBJ2-7 . TRBV9 ASSETSGPTYEQY
TRBJ2-1 few TRBV2 ASSGLAGGNEQF
TRBJ1-3 few TRBV5-1 ASSSKTGNTIY
TRBJ1-6 many TRBV7-9 ASTSFEGPLH
TRBJ1-2 many TRBV5-1 ASSLEGRTDLGYT
TRBJ2-2 . TRBV4-3 ASSQFGELF
TRBJ2-5 . TRBV29-1 SVTAFAIGLETQY
TRBJ1-2 . TRBV10-3 AISDGTGGAYGYT
TRBJ1-2 . TRBV25-1 ASREANYGYT
TRBJ1-1 many TRBV15 ATSPRGNTEAF
TRBJ2-6 . TRBV19 ASSIIRGYSGANVLT
TRBJ2-2 many TRBV9 ASSVAPGGAGELF
TRBJ1-2 many TRBV25-1 ASTGDEVDYT
TRBJ2-2 many TRBV5-1 ASSLGDSSPGELF
TRBJ1-6 . TRBV4-2 ASSSQPLGANNSPLH
TRBJ1-1 many TRBV4-1 ASSRALTGLNTEAF
TRBJ1-5 many TRBV2 ASSVTGGSGQPQH
TRBJ1-5 many TRBV6-5 ASSNPGQPQH
TRBJ1-2 . TRBV2 AADRVLGGYT
TRBJ1-3 few TRBV30 AWSVGLQDDTIY
TRBJ2-6 few TRBV28 ASSPPWEQPGANVLT
TRBJ1-2 . TRBV24-1 ATSDWDGDGYT
TRBJ2-5 once TRBV29-1 SVSGTANQETQY
TRBJ1-5 . TRBV14 ASSFPGAGVNQPQH
TRBJ1-1 few TRBV7-2 ASSLVPGGGEAF
TRBJ1-6 few TRBV4-2 ASSLTGYHNSPLH
TRBJ2-7 once TRBV2 ASSNGGDEQY
TRBJ2-5 once TRBV9 ASSVSQGEQETQY
TRBJ2-5 many TRBV4-1 ASSRGWGTREETQY
TRBJ1-5 many TRBV14 ASSQGVSGTQH
TRBJ1-6 few TRBV28 ASSFPSSGSSYNSPLH
TRBJ2-5 . TRBV5-1 ASSPIWLAGTSGGETQY
TRBJ1-1 many TRBV9 ASSVATVNTEAF
TRBJ1-6 . TRBV7-3 ASSPGRMGSPLH
TRBJ1-5 many TRBV18 ASSPGAHQPQH